The 6 T cell receptor beta chains given below trace back to one sample, sequenced in a study of persistence of HIV-infected CD4 T cells. This nonspecific control used anti-CD3/anti-CD28 bead stimulation of CD4+ T cells. Sorting of responding CD4+ T cells relied on upregulated CD40 ligand together with CD69. The immunoSEQ assay was version 4, run in survey mode. Profiling relied on immunoSEQ multiplex PCR, and the TCRdb table lists in-frame clones only, not all of them. The sample lists 37,000 or so clones, around 90% occurring once. Antigens for these TCRs are unknown. Sequenced here: CD4+ T cells sorted from PBMCs after roughly 18-hour stimulation, sampled from a patient who received antiretroviral therapy. The source is an adult man with HIV who was CMV-seropositive.

The rearrangement uses TRBV15 and TRBJ1-1, with a weak D call TRBD1 (5 bases). In germline, CDR1 is LNHNV, CDR2 YYDKDF (reference sequence). V dropped 0 bases and J dropped 4 bases, with 9 bases sitting between them. This CDR3 region has 14 residues. The CDR3 DNA is TGTGCCACCAGCAGAGACTCGGGGGGCACTGAAGCTTTCTTT. It specifies CATSRDSGGTEAFF.

This chain uses TRBV3-1 (or the pseudogene TRBV3-2) with TRBJ2-7; D is undetermined. CDR1 and CDR2 (germline): LGHDT, YNNKEL (reference sequence). V dropped 2 bases and J dropped 2 bases, with 10 bases sitting between them. The CDR3 is made up of 14 amino acids. The CDR3 DNA follows: TGTGCCAGCAGCCAACGTTCACCGCCCTACGAGCAGTACTTC. This encodes CASSQRSPPYEQYF.

This chain joins TRBV5-6 and TRBJ1-5, with D unclear. Trimming removed 0 bases at V and 2 bases at J, with 9 bases between. Germline CDR1 and CDR2: SGHDT and YYEEEE. This CDR3 region has 15 residues. Here the CDR3 DNA reads TGTGCCAGCAGCTTGGGACCGACGGGCAATCAGCCCCAGCATTTT. It codes for CASSLGPTGNQPQHF.

The chain combines TRBV30 with TRBJ2-6; D perhaps matches TRBD1 (5 bases). V lost 0 bases and J lost 0, with 12 bases in between. This CDR3 region has 17 residues. CDR1 GTSNPN and CDR2 SVGIG come from the germline V gene (reference sequence). DNA of the CDR3: TGTGCCTGGAGTGTAGAACGGCAGGGCTCTGGGGCCAACGTCCTGACTTTC. Encoded protein: CAWSVERQGSGANVLTF.

V gene TRBV24-1 combines with J gene TRBJ1-1; 11 nucleotides agree with TRBD1. This CDR3 is built from 16 residues. The J segment lost 6 bases and the V segment lost 7 bases, leaving 12 bases of the junction unmatched. Germline loops: CDR1 KGHDR, CDR2 SFDVKD. CDR3 protein: CATRAPGQGARAEAFF. The CDR3, as DNA: TGTGCCACCAGGGCCCCTGGACAGGGGGCGCGGGCTGAAGCTTTCTTT.

The chain joins TRBV6-5 to TRBJ1-2; D is perhaps TRBD1 (5 bases). Trimming took off 5 bases at V and 5 bases at J, with 18 bases between the two ends. This CDR3 has 15 amino acids. Germline values: CDR1 MNHEY, CDR2 SVGAGI. The CDR3 reads CASSKEQAQPYGYTF. As DNA, the CDR3 is TGTGCCAGCAGTAAGGAACAGGCCCAGCCATATGGCTACACCTTC.